What follows are 11 T cell receptor beta chains derived from one specimen sequenced in a study of shared clonotypes between healthy human individuals. Sequenced by immunoSEQ multiplex PCR; TCRdb stores in-frame clones only, minus some. The sample yields 2 million to 2.5 million clones, about 95% seen once. Sequencing input: naive CD4+ T cells sorted from blood. The subset denotes: CD45RA+ positively selected. These receptors were taken from a man aged 18 to 35 in good health.

The V and J genes are TRBV5-4 and TRBJ2-7, with D perhaps TRBD2 (6 bases). Germline CDR1 is SGHNT and CDR2 is YYREEE (reference sequence). The CDR3 covers 14 residues. The V and J ends lost 0 bases and 5 bases respectively, with 12 bases between them. CDR3 amino acids: CASSLGGVRDEQYF. The CDR3 DNA sequence: TGTGCCAGCAGCTTGGGCGGGGTACGTGACGAGCAGTACTTC.

This clone was observed once. V and J are TRBV6-1 and TRBJ2-1; TRBD2 aligns across 8 bases. CDR3 length equals 13 residues. J was trimmed by 6 bases and V by 10 bases; bases with no gene match: 8. Germline-derived CDR1 and CDR2 are MNHNS and SASEGT. CDR3 DNA sequence: TGTGCCACTGAGCGGGGGAGTCCCAATGAGCAGTTCTTC. Its translation: CATERGSPNEQFF.

The rearrangement joins TRBV21-1 to TRBJ2-3; TRBD1, the table's D call, was not compared with the DNA. TRBV21-1 is marked as a pseudogene. The CDR3 has 14 amino acids. The CDR3 sequence: CASSKRQGPDTQYF. CDR3 nucleotide sequence: TGTGCCAGCAGCAAAAGACAGGGGCCAGATACGCAGTATTTT.

J is TRBJ1-6 and V is TRBV15; D is undetermined. The germline CDR1 and CDR2 sequences are LNHNV and YYDKDF (reference sequence). This CDR3 is built from 17 residues. Trimming took 1 base from V and 0 from J, leaving 10 bases between them. Written as DNA, the CDR3 is TGTGCCACCAGCAGAGGAAGGCGGAGCTCCTATAATTCACCCCTCCACTTT. It translates to CATSRGRRSSYNSPLHF.

The chain uses TRBV2 and TRBJ1-2, with a tentative D call TRBD1 (6 bases). The ends were cut back, 0 bases at V and 6 bases at J, with 11 bases in the middle. The CDR3 runs to 14 residues. Per germline, CDR1 SNHLY and CDR2 FYNNEI. The CDR3, as DNA: TGTGCCAGCAGTGAAGCGCTTAGGACAGATGGCTACACCTTC. Translation: CASSEALRTDGYTF.

DNA of the CDR3: TGTGCCAGCAGCTCACAAACAGGGGCAGATACGCAGTATTTT. Amino acid sequence: CASSSQTGADTQYF. This chain connects TRBV7-6 to TRBJ2-3; 7 positions match TRBD1. Losses at the gene ends were 4 bases for V and 4 bases for J; bases not matched to a gene: 5. The germline CDR1 and CDR2 sequences are SGHVS and FNYEAQ. The CDR3 totals 14 residues.

This sequence joins TRBV28 and TRBJ2-7; D not resolved. Trimming stripped 3 bases from V and 7 bases from J, with 13 bases between. The CDR3 loop spans 13 amino acids. Germline V lookup: CDR1 MDHEN, CDR2 SYDVKM. For the CDR3, the DNA is TGTGCCAGCAGTTTCGGCGGCCCGAGGGAGCAGTACTTC. Translation gives CASSFGGPREQYF.

The V gene is TRBV9, the J gene TRBJ2-3; tentative D call: TRBD2 (5 bases). The germline V gene encodes CDR1 SGDLS and CDR2 YYNGEE. The V end lost 0 bases, the J end lost 3 bases, and 8 bases lay between the germline ends. This CDR3 has 14 residues. The CDR3 DNA sequence: TGTGCCAGCAGCGTAGGAGGGATGACAGATACGCAGTATTTT. Translated: CASSVGGMTDTQYF.

J is TRBJ2-7 and V is TRBV6-1, with 11 bases identical to TRBD2. This CDR3 is built from 18 residues. V lost 3 bases and J lost 0; bases outside the gene matches: 10. Germline CDR1 and CDR2: MNHNS and SASEGT. The CDR3 loop is CASSDPGLAVPFSYEQYF. In nucleotides, the CDR3 is TGTGCCAGCAGTGATCCGGGACTAGCGGTACCCTTCTCCTACGAGCAGTACTTC.

This clone was seen once. The chain couples TRBV28 to TRBJ2-7; 12 bases map to TRBD1. In germline, CDR1 is MDHEN, CDR2 SYDVKM. With 6 bases clipped from V and 5 bases from J, the junction kept 14 bases outside the gene matches. The CDR3 has 17 amino acids. The CDR3 region has the DNA TGTGCCAGCAGCCGTCCCGGGACAGGGGGCGTTTTGAACGAGCAGTACTTC. Its translation: CASSRPGTGGVLNEQYF. Full variable domain (remainder filled in from reference TRBV28 and TRBJ2-7): DVKVTQSSRYLVKRTGEKVFLECVQDMDHENMFWYRQDPGLGLRLIYFSYDVKMKEKGDIPEGYSVSREKKERFSLILESASTNQTSMYLCASSRPGTGGVLNEQYFGPGTRLTVT.

The rearrangement links TRBV28 to TRBJ1-1; D uncertain. Germline V gene lookup returns CDR1 MDHEN and CDR2 SYDVKM. The CDR3 runs 14 residues. V lost 8 bases to trimming and J lost 0 bases, with 13 bases between them. This chain's CDR3 is CASESTPMNTEAFF. CDR3 sequence (DNA): TGTGCCAGCGAGTCAACCCCGATGAACACTGAAGCTTTCTTT.